This TCR beta chain was identified during a study of T-cell reconstitution after alpha-beta-depleted transplantation in children. General study points: From surviving recipient T cells and thymic progenitors came the high day-60 TCRbeta diversity observed in some patients. About two months after transplant, alpha-beta T cells reportedly came from several hundred expanded graft clones. One year after transplant, T-cell counts and diversity came mostly from newly produced T cells.

Using unique molecular identifiers, the investigators prepared the TCRbeta library. TCRdb ran MiXCR on the PCR reads and lists one entry per CDR3 protein. The table has over 150,000 distinct CDR3 sequences, 11% seen once; the top ten hold around 14%. The CDR3 runs to 16 residues. Germline V CDR1 and CDR2: SGHTA, FQGNSA. Trimming cost V 3 bases and J 3 bases, with 15 bases left between them. This clonotype has ten or more counts. Antigen: not known. This specimen was PBMCs, taken before TCRalphabeta/CD19-depleted stem cell transplant. This receptor was taken from a boy younger than 10 with acute myeloid leukemia, due to receive a stem cell transplant. This chain connects TRBV7-2 to TRBJ2-4; D perhaps matches TRBD2 (6 bases). The CDR3 region has the DNA TGTGCCAGCAGCTTGCGGGGTTCACTAGTCAAAAACATTCAGTACTTC. Amino acid sequence: CASSLRGSLVKNIQYF.